A selection of T cell receptor beta chains follows, all from one sample in a study of beta chain features in type 1 diabetes. Profiled with immunoSEQ multiplex PCR; TCRdb holds only in-frame clones, not every one. The sample records 200,000 to 300,000 clones, roughly 22% being singletons. Sequencing input: naive CD4+ T cells from blood. Source of these receptors: a woman aged 35 to 49 with type 1 diabetes. Each CDR3 is given with its conserved first and last residue.

V | CDR3
TRBV7-9 | CASSIRTGLEPYF
TRBV30 | CAWSAGTGGNTIYF
TRBV7-9 | CASSGGGQEADYEQFF
TRBV9 | CASSRGLAGETQYF
TRBV5-1 | CASSVLTSGSSYEQYF
TRBV9 | CASSAFGTAGELFF
TRBV9 | CASSAPGVALYNEQFF
TRBV11-3 | CASSLRDTDTQYF
TRBV14 | CASSQDPGEQFF
TRBV4-2 | CASSQAGTSGRRDIQYF
TRBV6-5 | CASSLGSTASYEQYF
TRBV5-1 | CASSGQTGGDEQFF
TRBV4-3 | CASSQEWDRENSPLHF
TRBV29-1 | CSVVGSRRVEQYF
TRBV18 | CASSPGSSTDTQYF
TRBV28 | CASGGILNTEAFF
TRBV11-2 | CASSFTASNTEAFF
TRBV2 | CASNWDRSTDTQYF
TRBV18 | CASSPTSNEQFF
TRBV7-9 | CASSLSEGQKQYF
TRBV7-9 | CASSLEDRELFF
TRBV28 | CASSLAGATDTQYF
TRBV30 | CAWGSGSSTDTQYF
TRBV28 | CASRSGEGNTEAFF
TRBV7-2 | CASSLGEGPYNEQFF
TRBV29-1 | CSGRQGYTEAFF
TRBV27 | CASSFGDRGGYGYTF
TRBV10-3 | CAISAGERTDTQYF
TRBV5-6 | CASSLRTGGGDTQYF
TRBV9 | CASSVALAGRTDTQYF
TRBV5-1 | CASSSGTSGFSTDTQYF
TRBV27 | CASSLPGQGTYEQYF
TRBV29-1 | CSVGQGAYEQYF
TRBV4-3 | CASSQGDRLSHEKLFF
TRBV7-2 | CASSLRQGPYNEQFF
TRBV29-1 | CSVTQGRETQYF
TRBV7-9 | CASRETSGRGDEQFF
TRBV25-1 | CASRAVWGRGGIETQYF
TRBV7-2 | CASSRGEGGTEAFF
TRBV28 | CASSLPGLHYGYTF
TRBV18 | CASSPEDRGNEQFF
TRBV19 | CATRREEDTEAFF
TRBV27 | CASSLFPGQGSAGTQYF
TRBV7-3 | CASSLGLAGNTGELFF
TRBV2 | CASSYMATNEKLFF
TRBV14 | CASSQERHYGYTF
TRBV30 | CAWSALAGLNTGELFF
TRBV5-1 | CASSLGPADLYNEQFF
TRBV7-3 | CASSLRAGWDTEAFF
TRBV28 | CASRTGLAGISYEQYF
TRBV29-1 | CSVARASEAFF
TRBV11-2 | CASSRDRASPTYEQYF
TRBV29-1 | CSVVGAGVANTEAFF
TRBV19 | CASSSPGIYTEAFF
TRBV11-1 | CASSQGNYGYTF
TRBV7-8 | CASSLVVGNSEQFF
TRBV5-6 | CASSLGLAGTYEQYF
TRBV4-3 | CASSPGQGWNEQFF
TRBV30 | CAWSGWTSRAGEQYF
TRBV25-1 | CASSGAGRYEQYF